Listed here are 26 T cell receptor beta chains from one sample, sequenced in a study of long-term antiretroviral therapy in people with HIV. immunoSEQ v3.0 was run at survey level. The repertoire was sequenced with immunoSEQ multiplex PCR; TCRdb's copy has only in-frame clones and lacks some. Here the sample spans some 23,000 clones, more than 65% being singletons. Sequences were derived from unsorted PBMCs, sampled 0.3 years after starting antiretroviral therapy. All receptors derive from a man aged 45-60 years with HIV.

V gene TRBV5-1 combines with J gene TRBJ1-3; 7 bases are a match to TRBD1. The CDR3 length is 14 residues. Germline lookup yields CDR1 SGHRS and CDR2 YFSETQ. V shed 3 bases and J 2 bases; nucleotides not matched to a gene: 2. The CDR3 bases are TGCGCCAGCAGCTCCGGGACAGCTGGAAACACCATATATTTT. It yields the protein CASSSGTAGNTIYF.

A few counts support this clone. The V and J genes are TRBV7-9 and TRBJ2-7, with a possible D match to TRBD1 (6 bases). Germline V gene lookup returns CDR1 SEHNR and CDR2 FQNEAQ (reference sequence). There are 13 residues in the CDR3. V was pared by 1 base and J by 3 bases, with 7 bases between. The CDR3 coding sequence is TGTGCCAGCAGCTTAGGACAGGACTACGAGCAGTACTTC. Its translation is CASSLGQDYEQYF.

The chain employs TRBV4-1 and TRBJ2-5, with 7 bases matching TRBD1. The J segment lost 4 bases and the V segment lost 6 bases, leaving 11 bases of the junction unmatched. CDR3 length: 15 residues. Germline CDR1 is MGHRA and CDR2 is YSYEKL. The CDR3 loop is CASRLMTGSRETQYF. CDR3 bases: TGCGCCAGCAGGCTCATGACAGGGTCGAGAGAGACCCAGTACTTC.

This chain links TRBV4-1 with TRBJ1-2, with 9 bases matching TRBD1. There are 22 residues in the CDR3. The germline V gene encodes CDR1 MGHRA and CDR2 YSYEKL. V trimming: 2 bases; J trimming: 0 bases; junction bases outside the gene matches: 22. In nucleotides, the CDR3 is TGCGCCAGCAGCCAAAGCCGCACTCTTACCGGGACAGGGTCCCCCCCTAACTATGGCTACACCTTC. This codes for CASSQSRTLTGTGSPPNYGYTF.

The genes are TRBV30 and TRBJ2-2; D perhaps matches TRBD1 (7 bases). Germline assignment: CDR1 GTSNPN and CDR2 SVGIG (reference sequence). The germline V and J ends were trimmed by 7 bases and 7 bases, with 22 bases remaining between them. The CDR3 consists of 15 residues. CDR3 coding DNA: TGTGCCTCGCGCCAGGAGGGGGCTTCGATCGGGGAGCTGTTTTTT. Protein: CASRQEGASIGELFF.

The genes are TRBV25-1 and TRBJ2-1; TRBD1 matches 10 bases. The CDR3 is 13 residues long. Germline V gene lookup returns CDR1 MGHDK and CDR2 SYGVNS. The V and J ends lost 8 bases and 13 bases, in that order; junction bases with no gene match: 11. The CDR3 DNA reads as TGTGCCAGCGGCCCGGGACAGGGGATTACACAGTTCTTC. It codes for CASGPGQGITQFF.

CDR3 sequence (DNA): TGTGCCAGCAGTGACTCGAGCGGTAGCGGCGGCTCTGGGGCCAACGTCCTGACTTTC. This sequence encodes CASSDSSGSGGSGANVLTF. The genes are TRBV6-4 and TRBJ2-6; D is perhaps TRBD2 (6 bases). In germline, CDR1 is MRHNA, CDR2 SNTAGT. V was clipped by 0 bases and J by 0 bases, with 15 bases between them. This CDR3 has 19 amino acids.

The rearrangement joins TRBV11-2 to TRBJ1-1, with D tentatively TRBD1 (6 bases). CDR1 is SGHAT, CDR2 FQNNGV, per germline. This CDR3 has 16 residues. V was shortened by 0 bases and J by 3 bases, with 14 bases between the two germline ends. The CDR3 DNA follows: TGTGCCAGCAGCTTAGACAAAACTACAGGGTACACTGAAGCTTTCTTT. This gives the protein CASSLDKTTGYTEAFF.

The gene calls are TRBV28 and TRBJ2-1; 11 bases map to TRBD2. CDR1 is MDHEN, CDR2 SYDVKM, per germline. CDR3 length equals 17 residues. V lost 3 bases and J lost 5; bases outside the gene matches: 9. The CDR3, as DNA: TGTGCCAGCAGTTTGGTGTTTAGCGGGAGGGCCCACAATGAGCAGTTCTTC. Translated: CASSLVFSGRAHNEQFF.

V usage is TRBV9 and J usage is TRBJ1-1, with 7 bases aligning to TRBD1. V lost 3 bases and J lost 1; bases outside the gene matches: 3. This CDR3 contains 14 residues. Germline assignment: CDR1 SGDLS and CDR2 YYNGEE. The CDR3 region is CASSAGQRNTEAFF. Here the CDR3 DNA reads TGTGCCAGCAGCGCGGGACAGAGGAACACTGAAGCTTTCTTT.

The count of this clone is one. CDR3 region: CASSERSGQGRYYEQYF. In DNA, the CDR3 is TGTGCCAGCAGTGAACGTTCAGGGCAGGGCCGATACTACGAGCAGTACTTC. The genes are TRBV6-1 and TRBJ2-7; maybe TRBD1 (5 bases). Germline V gene data show CDR1 as MNHNS and CDR2 as SASEGT. V was trimmed by 2 bases and J by 3 bases, leaving 20 bases between them. The CDR3 has 17 residues.

The sample holds a few counts of this clone. The gene calls are TRBV18 and TRBJ1-2; D uncertain. Trimming stripped 4 bases from V and 5 bases from J, with 11 bases between. Germline values: CDR1 KGHSH, CDR2 LQKENI. This CDR3 comprises 13 residues. The CDR3 sequence is CASSLATAYGYTF. Written as DNA, the CDR3 is TGTGCCAGCTCACTTGCTACAGCGTATGGCTACACCTTC.

The V gene is TRBV7-9, the J gene TRBJ2-3; TRBD2 aligns across 7 bases. Germline CDR1 SEHNR, CDR2 FQNEAQ (reference sequence). The CDR3 is 17 amino acids. J gave up 0 bases and V 3 bases, and 9 bases lay outside the gene matches. The DNA of the CDR3 is TGTGCCAGCAGCTTCCTACCTAGCGGCGCCAGCACAGATACGCAGTATTTT. Encoded protein: CASSFLPSGASTDTQYF.

V is TRBV14 and J is TRBJ2-7; D is unclear. Germline values: CDR1 SGHDN, CDR2 FVKESK. The CDR3 runs 15 residues. Trimming removed 0 bases at V and 3 bases at J, with 12 bases between. The CDR3 nucleotides read TGTGCCAGCAGCCAAGAGGGGTTTATCAACTACGAGCAGTACTTC. Translation: CASSQEGFINYEQYF.

This chain uses TRBV10-2 with TRBJ1-1; D not resolved. Trimming removed 7 bases from V and 5 bases from J, with 11 bases in between. Germline V gene sequence: CDR1 WSHSY, CDR2 SAAADI. The CDR3 consists of 12 residues. CDR3 sequence: CASTPLGTEAFF. The CDR3 coding sequence is TGCGCCAGCACACCTTTGGGAACTGAAGCTTTCTTT.

V gene TRBV4-1 combines with J gene TRBJ1-2; 7 bases align to TRBD1. In germline, CDR1 is MGHRA, CDR2 YSYEKL. There are 16 residues in the CDR3. V trimming: 6 bases; J trimming: 0 bases; junction bases outside the gene matches: 10. The CDR3 DNA sequence: TGCGCCAGCAGTAAAGGGTCGGGACAGCCTAACTATGGCTACACCTTC. Residues: CASSKGSGQPNYGYTF.

The chain is built from TRBV7-9 and TRBJ2-2; maybe TRBD1 (6 bases). The germline V and J ends were trimmed by 1 base and 4 bases, with 16 bases remaining between them. Germline V CDR1 and CDR2: SEHNR, FQNEAQ (reference sequence). The CDR3 spans 17 residues. The CDR3 DNA reads as TGTGCCAGCAGCTTAGACTCCGGGACACCTTTCACCGGGGAGCTGTTTTTT. This translates into CASSLDSGTPFTGELFF.

This sequence joins TRBV5-1 and TRBJ1-1; D call uncertain. The V gene lost 2 bases and the J gene lost 2 bases, with 13 bases spanning the gap. Germline-derived CDR1 and CDR2 are SGHRS and YFSETQ. CDR3 length: 15 residues. The CDR3 protein is CASSFPEGGNTEAFF. CDR3 nucleotides: TGCGCCAGCAGCTTCCCTGAGGGCGGCAACACTGAAGCTTTCTTT. The full variable domain, rest sourced from reference TRBV5-1 and TRBJ1-1, is KAGVTQTPRYLIKTRGQQVTLSCSPISGHRSVSWYQQTPGQGLQFLFEYFSETQRNKGNFPGRFSGRQFSNSRSEMNVSTLELGDSALYLCASSFPEGGNTEAFFGQGTRLTVV.

J is TRBJ1-2 and V is TRBV6-5; D call uncertain. CDR3 length: 13 amino acids. From germline, CDR1 is MNHEY and CDR2 SVGAGI. V shed 5 bases and J shed 4 bases, with 11 bases lying between them. Written as DNA, the CDR3 is TGTGCCAGCAGTATCGACAACTTCTATGGCTACACCTTC. This encodes CASSIDNFYGYTF.

The genes are TRBV5-4 and TRBJ2-7; 9 nucleotides align to TRBD2. Germline assignment: CDR1 SGHNT and CDR2 YYREEE (reference sequence). The CDR3 has 14 amino acids. V was clipped by 5 bases and J by 3 bases; unmatched bases: 6. The CDR3 DNA is TGTGCCAGCAGTAAAGGGACTAGCTACTACGAGCAGTACTTC. Translation: CASSKGTSYYEQYF. The whole variable domain, filled in from reference TRBV5-4 and TRBJ2-7, reads ETGVTQSPTHLIKTRGQQVTLRCSSQSGHNTVSWYQQALGQGPQFIFQYYREEENGRGNFPPRFSGLQFPNYSSELNVNALELDDSALYLCASSKGTSYYEQYFGPGTRLTVT.

The chain joins TRBV5-1 to TRBJ2-5, with 8 bases matching TRBD2. The V gene end was trimmed by 7 bases and the J gene end by 7 bases; junction bases not matched to a gene: 18. Germline V gene sequence: CDR1 SGHRS, CDR2 YFSETQ. The CDR3 has 16 amino acids. The CDR3 coding sequence is TGCGCCAGCGGCCTCCGATATGACGGGGGGGTTGGGACCCAGTACTTC. Its translation: CASGLRYDGGVGTQYF. Drawing the rest from reference TRBV5-1 and TRBJ2-5, the complete variable domain is KAGVTQTPRYLIKTRGQQVTLSCSPISGHRSVSWYQQTPGQGLQFLFEYFSETQRNKGNFPGRFSGRQFSNSRSEMNVSTLELGDSALYLCASGLRYDGGVGTQYFGPGTRLLVL.

The chain combines TRBV10-3 with TRBJ2-7; D remains ambiguous. Looked up from germline, CDR1 is ENHRY and CDR2 is SYGVKD. The V and J ends lost 6 bases and 0 bases respectively, with 9 bases between them. CDR3 length: 13 residues. CDR3 sequence: CAISYTSSYEQYF. CDR3 DNA sequence: TGTGCCATCAGCTACACGAGCTCCTACGAGCAGTACTTC.

J is TRBJ2-7 and V is TRBV25-1, with D perhaps matching TRBD2 (5 bases). From germline, CDR1 is MGHDK and CDR2 SYGVNS. The CDR3 is 14 residues long. V shed 1 base and J shed 7 bases, with 14 bases lying between them. This CDR3 reads CASSEFTGNDEQYF. The DNA of the CDR3 is TGTGCCAGCAGTGAATTCACGGGAAATGATGAGCAGTACTTC.

The chain links TRBV4-3 to TRBJ1-5; D might be TRBD1 (5 bases). V was trimmed by 0 bases and J by 6 bases, leaving 12 bases between them. This CDR3 has 15 residues. From germline, CDR1 is LGHNA and CDR2 YSLEER. CDR3 DNA: TGCGCCAGCAGCCAAGATCTGCAGGGAGGTCAGCCCCAGCATTTT. Translating gives CASSQDLQGGQPQHF.

The chain combines TRBV6-5 with TRBJ2-1; 7 bases align to TRBD1. This CDR3 spans 13 amino acids. V trimming: 10 bases; J trimming: 7 bases; junction bases outside the gene matches: 10. Germline CDR1 and CDR2: MNHEY and SVGAGI. CDR3 residues: CATSGQRQNEQFF. Here the CDR3 DNA reads TGTGCCACCTCGGGACAGAGACAAAATGAGCAGTTCTTC.

V gene TRBV4-3 combines with J gene TRBJ2-3; D tentatively fits TRBD1 or TRBD2 (5 bases each). V shed 0 bases and J shed 5 bases, with 18 bases lying between them. CDR3 length equals 17 residues. The V gene's germline CDR1 is LGHNA and CDR2 YSLEER. The CDR3 sequence: CASSQDGPGRIRDTQYF. CDR3 DNA sequence: TGCGCCAGCAGCCAAGATGGCCCGGGACGCATTAGAGATACGCAGTATTTT.